What follows are 22 T cell receptor beta chains derived from one specimen sequenced in a study of shared clonotypes between healthy human individuals. TCRdb's copy holds only in-frame clones and misses some; the assay was immunoSEQ multiplex PCR. The sample records approximately 2,000,000 clones, less than 95% being singletons. Specimen: naive CD4+ T cells from PBMCs. Documented subset: CD45RA+ positively selected. The receptors originated from a man in his late teens or twenties in good health. Some clones in this sample may be carry-over from other donors' samples.

The V call is TRBV6-6, the J call TRBJ1-1; possibly TRBD1 for D (5 bases). The CDR3 sequence is 11 residues long. Trimming pared 7 bases from V and 11 bases from J, leaving 14 bases between. Germline V gives CDR1 MNHNY, CDR2 SVGAGI (reference sequence). In DNA, the CDR3 is TGTGCCAGCACCCCGGGACCGGGGGCTTTCTTT. As protein: CASTPGPGAFF.

The chain links TRBV7-8 to TRBJ2-7; 7 bases fit TRBD2. This CDR3 is 16 amino acids long. CDR1 and CDR2 from the germline V gene are SGHVS and FQNEAQ. V lost 5 bases, J lost 1 base, and 11 bases stayed unmatched. In DNA form, the CDR3 reads TGTGCCAGCAGCCGCGGGGGTCCGAGGGAGTCCTACGAGCAGTACTTC. Its protein product is CASSRGGPRESYEQYF.

The V call is TRBV18, the J call TRBJ2-7, with D unresolved. The V end was cut by 3 bases, the J end by 5 bases, with 14 bases between. The CDR3 is made up of 14 amino acids. Germline V lookup: CDR1 KGHSH, CDR2 LQKENI. DNA of the CDR3: TGTGCCAGCTCACCCGCACTCGATCCCAACGAGCAGTACTTC. Residues: CASSPALDPNEQYF.

CDR3 in DNA: TGTGCCAGCAGTTTTATCCCAGGGCTCCTGTCCTACGAGCAGTACTTC. Translating gives CASSFIPGLLSYEQYF. The gene calls are TRBV28 and TRBJ2-7; tentative D call: TRBD1 (5 bases). V gave up 3 bases and J gave up 1 base, with 16 bases separating them. The V gene's germline CDR1 is MDHEN and CDR2 SYDVKM. CDR3 size: 16 residues.

V gene TRBV6-5 combines with J gene TRBJ1-1, with a possible D match to TRBD1 (5 bases). CDR1 and CDR2 (germline): MNHEY, SVGAGI. CDR3 length: 11 amino acids. V was cut by 5 bases and J by 11 bases, with 12 bases left in between. The CDR3 DNA follows: TGTGCCAGCAGTGGTGGACAATGGGCTTTCTTT. It encodes CASSGGQWAFF.

V gene TRBV9 combines with J gene TRBJ2-5; unclear D gene. The germline gives CDR1 SGDLS, CDR2 YYNGEE. Trimming stripped 4 bases from V and 5 bases from J, with 15 bases between. The CDR3 totals 14 residues. As DNA, the CDR3 is TGTGCCAGCAGCTTTGGCTCCTCCGGGGAGACCCAGTACTTC. It yields the protein CASSFGSSGETQYF.

V gene TRBV27 combines with J gene TRBJ1-4, with D possibly matching TRBD1 (5 bases). The CDR3 spans 13 residues. CDR1 is MNHEY, CDR2 SMNVEV, per germline (reference sequence). With 9 bases removed from V and 7 bases from J, the gap between germline ends came to 15 bases. The CDR3 loop is CASTLLQGEKLFF. The CDR3 nucleotides are TGTGCCAGTACTCTTCTTCAGGGTGAAAAACTGTTTTTT.

Details on this clone: This sample includes further DNA sequences coding for the same CDR3. The rearrangement uses TRBV4-3 and TRBJ2-1; D not certain. This CDR3 is 14 amino acids long. Germline CDR1 is LGHNA and CDR2 is YSLEER. Deletions cut 0 bases from V and 1 base from J, with 4 bases between. Here the CDR3 DNA reads TGCGCCAGCAGCCAAGACTATTCCTACAATGAGCAGTTCTTC. Translating it yields CASSQDYSYNEQFF.

V usage is TRBV29-1 and J usage is TRBJ2-3; no clear D. The CDR3 sequence is 14 residues long. V shed 5 bases and J shed 1 base, with 13 bases lying between them. Germline V CDR1 and CDR2: SQVTM, ANQGSEA. The chain's CDR3 is CSVNNRIRTDTQYF. The CDR3 DNA sequence: TGCAGCGTTAACAACCGAATCCGCACAGATACGCAGTATTTT.

The chain is built from TRBV5-6 and TRBJ1-4; possibly TRBD1 for D (6 bases). Trimming pared 4 bases from V and 8 bases from J, leaving 21 bases between. Germline loops: CDR1 SGHDT, CDR2 YYEEEE. This CDR3 has 16 amino acids. CDR3 sequence reads: CASSRSPVGTNEKLFF. The CDR3 coding sequence is TGTGCCAGCAGCAGGTCCCCTGTGGGGACAAACGAAAAACTGTTTTTT.

This clone was observed once. For the CDR3, the DNA is TGTGCCAGCAGTGCCCTGACAGGGGGCATGTTACGCGTCGACGCTTTCTTT. This codes for CASSALTGGMLRVDAFF. The genes are TRBV27 and TRBJ1-1; TRBD1 aligns across 10 bases. CDR1 is MNHEY and CDR2 is SMNVEV in the germline V gene (reference sequence). CDR3 length equals 17 residues. After removal of 5 bases from V and 11 bases from J, the junction contained 20 bases not matched to a gene.

The gene calls are TRBV27 and TRBJ1-1; D is possibly TRBD1 (5 bases). V was trimmed by 3 bases and J by 4 bases, leaving 18 bases between them. The CDR3 contains 16 residues. Germline V gives CDR1 MNHEY, CDR2 SMNVEV (reference sequence). The CDR3 nucleotides are TGTGCCAGCAGTTTGGGGGGGTATCGCCGAAGCACTGAAGCTTTCTTT. Amino acid sequence: CASSLGGYRRSTEAFF.

This clone was detected only once. This chain joins TRBV30 and TRBJ1-3; D ambiguous. The V gene lost 3 bases and the J gene lost 0 bases, with 9 bases spanning the gap. Per germline, CDR1 GTSNPN and CDR2 SVGIG (reference sequence). The CDR3 has 14 residues. The CDR3 nucleotides are TGTGCCTGGAGGAAGGCAGCCTCTGGAAACACCATATATTTT. This gives the protein CAWRKAASGNTIYF.

V is TRBV5-4 and J is TRBJ1-2, with D possibly TRBD1 on 5 matching bases. Germline CDR1 SGHNT, CDR2 YYREEE (reference sequence). This CDR3 region has 14 residues. Trimming shortened V by 3 bases and J by 4 bases, and 13 bases separated the two germline ends. As DNA, the CDR3 is TGTGCCAGCAGCTCCCAGGGACCGAGCTATGGCTACACCTTC. Translated, it gives CASSSQGPSYGYTF. Full variable domain (remainder filled in from reference TRBV5-4 and TRBJ1-2): ETGVTQSPTHLIKTRGQQVTLRCSSQSGHNTVSWYQQALGQGPQFIFQYYREEENGRGNFPPRFSGLQFPNYSSELNVNALELDDSALYLCASSSQGPSYGYTFGSGTRLTVV.

This clone showed up just a few times. This chain links TRBV7-9 with TRBJ1-1, with D perhaps TRBD1 (5 bases). Germline assignment: CDR1 SEHNR and CDR2 FQNEAQ (reference sequence). V lost 3 bases and J lost 5, with 13 bases in between. The CDR3 has 14 amino acids. The CDR3 loop is CASSLMQGGTEAFF. CDR3 bases: TGTGCCAGCAGCTTGATGCAGGGAGGAACTGAAGCTTTCTTT.

The V and J genes are TRBV14 and TRBJ2-1; D not certain. This CDR3 has 17 amino acids. Trimming removed 1 base from V and 0 bases from J, with 13 bases in between. Germline values: CDR1 SGHDN, CDR2 FVKESK. CDR3 nucleotide sequence: TGTGCCAGCAGCCAAGTGGTATACTATAGCTCCTACAATGAGCAGTTCTTC. Its translation: CASSQVVYYSSYNEQFF.

The chain couples TRBV18 to TRBJ2-7; D is uncertain. The length of the CDR3 is 11 residues. V shed 2 bases and J shed 5 bases, with 4 bases lying between them. Germline V gives CDR1 KGHSH, CDR2 LQKENI. The CDR3 sequence is CASSPAHEQYF. In DNA form, the CDR3 reads TGTGCCAGCTCACCAGCCCACGAGCAGTACTTC.

This chain uses TRBV28 with TRBJ1-5; 8 bases agree with TRBD1. The CDR3 has 15 residues. The junction had 8 bases not matched to a gene; V was cut back by 8 bases and J by 2 bases. Germline V CDR1 and CDR2: MDHEN, SYDVKM. CDR3 protein: CASRLWGQGNQPQHF. For the CDR3, the DNA is TGTGCCAGCCGCCTTTGGGGACAGGGCAATCAGCCCCAGCATTTT.

Comment on this clone: Other DNA variants within this sample encode the same CDR3. DNA for the CDR3: TGCGCCAGCAGCCAGGAGGGGGGGAACACTGAAGCTTTCTTT. It codes for CASSQEGGNTEAFF. This chain connects TRBV4-3 to TRBJ1-1; the D gene is possibly TRBD1 (6 bases). V lost 3 bases, J lost 1 base, and 9 bases lay in between. The CDR3 is made up of 14 amino acids. Germline values: CDR1 LGHNA, CDR2 YSLEER.

The chain uses TRBV6-5 and TRBJ1-6; D remains ambiguous. Germline-derived CDR1 and CDR2 are MNHEY and SVGAGI. The V and J ends lost 5 bases and 4 bases respectively, with 12 bases between them. The CDR3 sequence is 15 residues long. The CDR3 nucleotides read TGTGCCAGCAGTAGAACGGGGATATATAATTCACCCCTCCACTTT. It codes for CASSRTGIYNSPLHF.

The chain is built from TRBV27 and TRBJ2-1; 12 bases align to TRBD2. The CDR3 is 14 residues long. CDR1 is MNHEY, CDR2 SMNVEV, per germline (reference sequence). J lost 10 bases, V lost 8 bases, and 9 bases had no gene match. This CDR3 reads CASPQRTSGKEQFF. The CDR3 coding sequence is TGTGCCAGCCCCCAAAGGACTAGCGGGAAGGAGCAGTTCTTC.

Comments on this clone: The same CDR3 is also encoded by other DNA sequences in this sample. The gene calls are TRBV5-8 and TRBJ2-5, with 7 nucleotides matching TRBD1. The germline V gene encodes CDR1 SGHTS and CDR2 YDEGEE. The junction had 5 bases not matched to a gene; V was cut back by 4 bases and J by 2 bases. The CDR3 runs 14 residues. CDR3 nucleotides: TGTGCCAGCAGCCCCCGGACAGGTCAAGAGACCCAGTACTTC. Its translation is CASSPRTGQETQYF.